These 30 T cell receptor beta chains were all obtained from the same sample, sequenced in a study of identifying expanded T cells in peripheral blood. Profiling relied on immunoSEQ multiplex PCR, and the TCRdb table lists in-frame clones only, not all of them. The table has about 91,000 clones, roughly 90% seen once. Specimen: blood. The receptor set was obtained from a person aged 18 to 70 in good health.

The chain uses TRBV27 and TRBJ1-5, with D possibly matching TRBD1 (6 bases). Germline V gene lookup returns CDR1 MNHEY and CDR2 SMNVEV (reference sequence). Between the trimmed V and J ends, which lost 0 bases and 1 base, there was a span of 7 bases. The CDR3 length is 15 residues. The CDR3 DNA is TGTGCCAGCAGTTTATCGGGACACAGCAATCAGCCCCAGCATTTT. Amino acid sequence: CASSLSGHSNQPQHF.

In DNA form, the CDR3 reads TGTGCCTGGGCAACAACTAATGAAAAACTGTTTTTT. Amino acid sequence: CAWATTNEKLFF. The gene calls are TRBV30 and TRBJ1-4, with D unresolved. CDR3 length: 12 amino acids. Germline V gene lookup returns CDR1 GTSNPN and CDR2 SVGIG (reference sequence). Trimming took 5 bases from V and 0 from J, leaving 4 bases between them.

The rearrangement joins TRBV19 to TRBJ2-1, with 7 nucleotides matching TRBD2. The ends lost 6 bases at V and 0 bases at J; junction bases unmatched: 5. This CDR3 region has 15 residues. CDR1 and CDR2 from the germline V gene are LNHDA and SQIVND (reference sequence). CDR3: CASSRGVSSYNEQFF. In nucleotides, the CDR3 is TGTGCCAGTAGCCGGGGGGTGAGCTCCTACAATGAGCAGTTCTTC.

The chain uses TRBV7-2 and TRBJ1-1; 7 bases agree with TRBD1. Per germline, CDR1 SGHTA and CDR2 FQGNSA. The junction had 2 bases not matched to a gene; V was cut back by 3 bases and J by 4 bases. The CDR3 is 13 amino acids. The CDR3 reads CASSLGQITEAFF. The CDR3 DNA is TGTGCCAGCAGCTTGGGACAGATCACTGAAGCTTTCTTT.

The chain combines TRBV7-3 with TRBJ2-1, with 11 bases matching TRBD2. Germline V gene lookup returns CDR1 SGHTA and CDR2 FQGTGA. The CDR3 covers 19 residues. Trimming removed 6 bases from V and 6 bases from J; junction bases left unmatched: 19. CDR3 amino acids: CASRGYERASGRTVNEQFF. The CDR3, as DNA: TGTGCCAGCAGGGGATATGAAAGGGCTAGCGGGAGGACGGTCAATGAGCAGTTCTTC.

The gene calls are TRBV5-1 and TRBJ2-2; tentative D call: TRBD1 (5 bases). V was trimmed by 9 bases and J by 3 bases, leaving 21 bases between them. There are 16 residues in the CDR3. Germline loops: CDR1 SGHRS, CDR2 YFSETQ. CDR3 region: CAIPPKGQGDTGELFF. CDR3 sequence (DNA): TGCGCCATCCCCCCCAAAGGGCAGGGCGACACCGGGGAGCTGTTTTTT.

V is TRBV30 and J is TRBJ2-3; D ambiguous. This CDR3 contains 15 residues. Trimming removed 4 bases from V and 0 bases from J, with 14 bases in between. From germline, CDR1 is GTSNPN and CDR2 SVGIG (reference sequence). The CDR3 DNA is TGTGCCTGGACCCCGTTAATATCTAGCACAGATACGCAGTATTTT. Translated: CAWTPLISSTDTQYF. Combining the CDR3 with reference TRBV30 and TRBJ2-3 gives the whole variable domain SQTIHQWPATLVQPVGSPLSLECTVEGTSNPNLYWYRQAAGRGLQLLFYSVGIGQISSEVPQNLSASRPQDRQFILSSKKLLLSDSGFYLCAWTPLISSTDTQYFGPGTRLTVL.

The genes are TRBV10-3 and TRBJ2-2, with 9 bases fitting TRBD2. V was pared by 5 bases and J by 7 bases, with 14 bases of the junction left unmatched. Germline V lookup: CDR1 ENHRY, CDR2 SYGVKD. CDR3 length equals 17 residues. Here the CDR3 reads CAISQLVAGALGGELFF. In DNA form, the CDR3 reads TGTGCCATCAGTCAACTTGTAGCGGGGGCGCTGGGCGGGGAGCTGTTTTTT.

J is TRBJ1-1 and V is TRBV7-9; D gene unclear. CDR3 length: 14 amino acids. Germline loops: CDR1 SEHNR, CDR2 FQNEAQ (reference sequence). With 4 bases removed from V and 4 bases from J, the gap between germline ends came to 13 bases. The CDR3 coding sequence is TGTGCCAGCAGCTCACCCACTTCGGGCACTGAAGCTTTCTTT. It encodes CASSSPTSGTEAFF.

This clone was detected only a few times. The rearrangement uses TRBV11-3 and TRBJ2-5, with TRBD1 identical over 7 bases. Trimming at V came to 5 bases and at J to 7 bases, leaving 16 bases not matched to a gene. This CDR3 has 16 residues. Germline-derived CDR1 and CDR2 are SGHNT and YENEEA. In nucleotides, the CDR3 is TGTGCCAGCAGCCTACTAACAGGGGCAACGGTGGGGACCCAGTACTTC. It specifies CASSLLTGATVGTQYF.

The chain links TRBV9 to TRBJ2-7, with D possibly being TRBD2 (6 bases). The CDR3 extends over 13 amino acids. Between the trimmed V and J ends, which lost 0 bases and 5 bases, there was a span of 9 bases. CDR1 and CDR2 from the germline V gene are SGDLS and YYNGEE. CDR3 nucleotides: TGTGCCAGCAGCGTAGGAGGGGAGGACGAGCAGTACTTC. This sequence encodes CASSVGGEDEQYF.

In DNA, the CDR3 is TGTGCCAGCAGCCGAAGAGACTCTAGCGGGGCCTACGAGCAGTACTTC. It is translated as CASSRRDSSGAYEQYF. The V gene is TRBV9, the J gene TRBJ2-7; 9 bases match TRBD2. The CDR3 sequence is 16 residues long. Germline V gene sequence: CDR1 SGDLS, CDR2 YYNGEE. V was clipped by 4 bases and J by 2 bases; unmatched bases: 10.

The chain combines TRBV6-1 with TRBJ2-5; a weak D match, TRBD1 (6 bases). Germline CDR1 is MNHNS and CDR2 is SASEGT. Trimming pared 8 bases from V and 7 bases from J, leaving 11 bases between. The CDR3 consists of 11 residues. In DNA form, the CDR3 reads TGTGCCAGCCGGGACATTGTGACCCAGTACTTC. Translated, it gives CASRDIVTQYF.

The rearrangement links TRBV6-6 to TRBJ2-3; no clear D gene. The CDR3 has 14 amino acids. CDR1 is MNHNY, CDR2 SVGAGI, per germline (reference sequence). The V end was cut by 2 bases, the J end by 1 base, with 7 bases between. The DNA of the CDR3 is TGTGCCAGCAGTTACCCGGAACGCACAGATACGCAGTATTTT. This encodes CASSYPERTDTQYF.

The J gene is TRBJ1-2, the V gene TRBV9; 11 bases agree with TRBD1. The trim removed 4 bases at V and 5 bases at J, leaving 7 bases unmatched. CDR1 is SGDLS and CDR2 is YYNGEE in the germline V gene. The length of the CDR3 is 15 residues. CDR3 sequence: CASSNGQGAFYGYTF. The CDR3 coding sequence is TGTGCCAGCAGCAACGGACAGGGGGCTTTTTATGGCTACACCTTC.

The chain employs TRBV7-3 and TRBJ2-3; 8 nucleotides agree with TRBD2. CDR3 length: 17 amino acids. Germline CDR1 SGHTA, CDR2 FQGTGA. J lost 1 base, V lost 0 bases, and 6 bases had no gene match. The CDR3 is CASSLTSSGSRTDTQYF. In DNA, the CDR3 is TGTGCCAGCAGCTTAACTTCAAGCGGGAGCCGCACAGATACGCAGTATTTT.

This clone was counted a few times. The chain uses TRBV5-1 and TRBJ1-6, with a weak D call TRBD1 (5 bases). The V gene lost 1 base and the J gene lost 7 bases, with 12 bases spanning the gap. The germline gives CDR1 SGHRS, CDR2 YFSETQ. CDR3 length: 15 amino acids. CDR3 nucleotides: TGCGCCAGCAGCTTGTCTGGGGGTGGGAATTCACCCCTCCACTTT. Protein: CASSLSGGGNSPLHF. The full variable domain, its missing parts supplied by reference TRBV5-1 and TRBJ1-6, is KAGVTQTPRYLIKTRGQQVTLSCSPISGHRSVSWYQQTPGQGLQFLFEYFSETQRNKGNFPGRFSGRQFSNSRSEMNVSTLELGDSALYLCASSLSGGGNSPLHFGNGTRLTVT.

The chain combines TRBV5-4 with TRBJ2-2; 9 bases map to TRBD2. Germline CDR1 and CDR2: SGHNT and YYREEE (reference sequence). J gave up 3 bases and V 1 base, and 7 bases lay outside the gene matches. This CDR3 region has 17 residues. CDR3 in amino acids: CASSLLSGGVDTGELFF. For the CDR3, the DNA is TGTGCCAGCAGCTTGCTTAGCGGGGGCGTCGACACCGGGGAGCTGTTTTTT.

This rearrangement joins TRBV7-9 to TRBJ2-3, with 7 bases fitting TRBD1. The CDR3 contains 15 residues. The ends lost 7 bases at V and 7 bases at J; junction bases unmatched: 14. Per germline, CDR1 SEHNR and CDR2 FQNEAQ (reference sequence). The CDR3 coding sequence is TGTGCCAGCAAGTCCGGGACAGTTGGATTCCATACGCAGTATTTT. Its protein product is CASKSGTVGFHTQYF.

The rearrangement links TRBV4-3 to TRBJ2-1; D is ambiguous. The CDR3 spans 16 residues. The V and J ends lost 0 bases and 3 bases respectively, with 12 bases between them. Germline values: CDR1 LGHNA, CDR2 YSLEER. The CDR3 DNA sequence: TGCGCCAGCAGCCAAGATCTGAATGTTCTCTACAATGAGCAGTTCTTC. This codes for CASSQDLNVLYNEQFF.

The count of this clone is one. This chain's CDR3 is CAWSGSLDYGYTF. Here the CDR3 DNA reads TGTGCCTGGAGCGGGTCTCTAGACTATGGCTACACCTTC. J is TRBJ1-2 and V is TRBV30; unclear D gene. The CDR3 sequence is 13 residues long. Germline values: CDR1 GTSNPN, CDR2 SVGIG (reference sequence). The germline V and J ends were trimmed by 3 bases and 3 bases, with 11 bases remaining between them.

The chain uses TRBV4-3 and TRBJ1-5; D is possibly TRBD1 (5 bases). The CDR3 runs 17 residues. Between the trimmed V and J ends, which lost 1 base and 2 bases, there was a span of 15 bases. The germline CDR1 and CDR2 sequences are LGHNA and YSLEER. This CDR3 reads CASSQVSEGAGNQPQHF. CDR3 DNA sequence: TGCGCCAGCAGCCAAGTAAGCGAAGGGGCTGGCAATCAGCCCCAGCATTTT.

The chain has TRBV6-1 and TRBJ2-3, with 7 bases fitting TRBD1. J gave up 4 bases and V 7 bases, and 11 bases lay outside the gene matches. This CDR3 comprises 15 residues. Germline CDR1 is MNHNS and CDR2 is SASEGT. CDR3 coding DNA: TGTGCCAGCATGAGGGAACAGGGGAGTGCAGATACGCAGTATTTT. It encodes CASMREQGSADTQYF.

The rearrangement links TRBV19 to TRBJ1-5; no clear D. Between the trimmed V and J ends, which lost 1 base and 4 bases, there was a span of 8 bases. The length of the CDR3 is 14 residues. Germline V gene lookup returns CDR1 LNHDA and CDR2 SQIVND (reference sequence). The chain's CDR3 is CASSIVGVNQPQHF. CDR3 nucleotides: TGTGCCAGTAGTATAGTCGGGGTTAATCAGCCCCAGCATTTT.

The chain has TRBV7-9 and TRBJ1-1, with TRBD1 identical over 7 bases. The germline V gene encodes CDR1 SEHNR and CDR2 FQNEAQ (reference sequence). Losses at the gene ends were 0 bases for V and 14 bases for J; bases not matched to a gene: 6. This CDR3 is 12 amino acids long. In DNA, the CDR3 is TGTGCCAGCAGCTTAGCCAGCGGCAGGGGGTTCTTT. Translating gives CASSLASGRGFF.

The J gene is TRBJ1-3, the V gene TRBV19; D unresolved. CDR3 length equals 15 residues. Trimming took 7 bases from V and 0 from J, leaving 13 bases between them. Germline V gives CDR1 LNHDA, CDR2 SQIVND (reference sequence). The CDR3 nucleotides are TGTGCCAGTAACGGACGCAGCATCTCTGGAAACACCATATATTTT. It encodes CASNGRSISGNTIYF.

The chain has TRBV28 and TRBJ1-5; D perhaps matches TRBD1 (5 bases). This CDR3 spans 13 amino acids. V lost 4 bases, J lost 4 bases, and 8 bases lay in between. Germline V CDR1 and CDR2: MDHEN, SYDVKM. The CDR3 DNA is TGTGCCAGCAGTTCAGGGTTAAATCAGCCCCAGCATTTT. Amino acid sequence: CASSSGLNQPQHF.

V usage is TRBV11-2 and J usage is TRBJ1-1; possible D gene TRBD1, 6 bases. Deletions cut 5 bases from V and 1 base from J, with 8 bases between. The CDR3 runs 13 residues. Germline V gene lookup returns CDR1 SGHAT and CDR2 FQNNGV. The CDR3 nucleotides read TGTGCCAGCAGCCGGACAGCGAACACTGAAGCTTTCTTT. It yields the protein CASSRTANTEAFF. Based on the CDR3 plus reference TRBV11-2 and TRBJ1-1, the full variable domain is EAGVAQSPRYKIIEKRQSVAFWCNPISGHATLYWYQQILGQGPKLLIQFQNNGVVDDSQLPKDRFSAERLKGVDSTLKIQPAKLEDSAVYLCASSRTANTEAFFGQGTRLTVV.

This clone has a handful of counts. The chain couples TRBV28 to TRBJ1-6, with 7 nucleotides matching TRBD1. CDR1 is MDHEN, CDR2 SYDVKM, per germline. Trimming at V came to 5 bases and at J to 7 bases, leaving 8 bases not matched to a gene. This CDR3 region has 15 residues. The DNA of the CDR3 is TGTGCCAGCAGTCCGATGACAGGGCAAAATTCACCCCTCCACTTT. Its translation is CASSPMTGQNSPLHF.

The chain carries TRBV5-8 and TRBJ1-5, with unresolved D. This CDR3 has 16 residues. Per the germline V gene, CDR1 is SGHTS and CDR2 is YDEGEE. V lost 1 base and J lost 1, with 12 bases in between. CDR3 nucleotide sequence: TGTGCCAGCAGCTTGTGGGTAGGGAAGAGCAATCAGCCCCAGCATTTT. As protein: CASSLWVGKSNQPQHF.